Shown below are 24 T cell receptor beta chains from a single sample sequenced in a study of T cell responses to AZD1222 COVID-19 vaccine. Assay: immunoSEQ multiplex PCR; the TCRdb copy retains only in-frame clones and omits some. The sample lists roughly 120,000 clones, roughly 91% seen once, with more than 4.5% in the top ten. This material consisted of peripheral blood, taken 28 days after the second AZD1222 dose. The origin of the receptors is an adult who received the AZD1222 COVID-19 vaccine.

The V and J genes are TRBV29-1 and TRBJ1-1; 10 bases are a match to TRBD1. This CDR3 has 13 residues. J gave up 5 bases and V 5 bases, and 5 bases lay outside the gene matches. CDR1 and CDR2 (germline): SQVTM, ANQGSEA. CDR3 region: CSVKGQGRTEAFF. Here the CDR3 DNA reads TGCAGCGTTAAGGGACAGGGGCGGACTGAAGCTTTCTTT. Complete variable domain (other parts from reference TRBV29-1 and TRBJ1-1): SAVISQKPSRDICQRGTSLTIQCQVDSQVTMMFWYRQQPGQSLTLIATANQGSEATYESGFVIDKFPISRPNLTFSTLTVSNMSPEDSSIYLCSVKGQGRTEAFFGQGTRLTVV.

This chain joins TRBV6-5 and TRBJ2-1; 9 nucleotides line up with TRBD2. This CDR3 has 14 amino acids. Germline CDR1 and CDR2: MNHEY and SVGAGI. With 7 bases clipped from V and 6 bases from J, the junction kept 7 bases outside the gene matches. CDR3 DNA sequence: TGTGCCAGCACCCCCAGCGGGAGGCCCAATGAGCAGTTCTTC. It encodes CASTPSGRPNEQFF.

On this clone itself: Its ends do not fully match the called genes, so a read error is possible. This sample includes further DNA sequences coding for the same CDR3. V is TRBV30 and J is TRBJ1-1; a possible D gene is TRBD1 (5 bases). The germline CDR1 and CDR2 sequences are GTSNPN and SVGIG (reference sequence). This CDR3 spans 13 amino acids. The DNA for the CDR3 is TGTGCCTGGAGGCCCAGGGCGGGGACTGAAGCCTTCTTT. Amino acid sequence: CAWRPRAGTEAFF.

The gene calls are TRBV9 and TRBJ1-6; 7 bases are a match to TRBD1. Trimming removed 3 bases from V and 8 bases from J; junction bases left unmatched: 8. Germline V gene sequence: CDR1 SGDLS, CDR2 YYNGEE. The CDR3 runs to 15 residues. The DNA of the CDR3 is TGTGCCAGCAGCGCCCGACAGGGCTTTGATTCACCCCTCCACTTT. Amino acids: CASSARQGFDSPLHF.

The chain carries TRBV15 and TRBJ2-2; the match to TRBD1 covers 9 bases. The CDR3 loop spans 19 amino acids. Germline V gene sequence: CDR1 LNHNV, CDR2 YYDKDF (reference sequence). Trimming at V came to 0 bases and at J to 3 bases, leaving 11 bases not matched to a gene. The CDR3 loop reads CATSRDRTGGLSYTGELFF. CDR3 in DNA: TGTGCCACCAGCAGAGATCGTACAGGGGGCCTGAGCTACACCGGGGAGCTGTTTTTT. Full variable domain (outside the CDR3, taken from reference TRBV15 and TRBJ2-2): DAMVIQNPRYQVTQFGKPVTLSCSQTLNHNVMYWYQQKSSQAPKLLFHYYDKDFNNEADTPDNFQSRRPNTSFCFLDIRSPGLGDTAMYLCATSRDRTGGLSYTGELFFGEGSRLTVL.

The chain is built from TRBV29-1 and TRBJ2-3; 8 positions agree with TRBD2. The V segment lost 7 bases and the J segment 1 base; nucleotides outside the gene matches: 10. Germline V lookup: CDR1 SQVTM, CDR2 ANQGSEA. This CDR3 spans 15 amino acids. The CDR3: CSALGGAGGTDTQYF. The CDR3, as DNA: TGCAGCGCACTAGGGGGAGCGGGAGGCACAGATACGCAGTATTTT.

The J gene is TRBJ2-3, the V gene TRBV11-3, with TRBD1 identical over 8 bases. This CDR3 contains 16 residues. Losses at the gene ends were 1 base for V and 3 bases for J; bases not matched to a gene: 6. Looked up from germline, CDR1 is SGHNT and CDR2 is YENEEA. The CDR3 DNA reads as TGTGCCAGCAGCTTAGCCGCGACAGGGGCTACAGATACGCAGTATTTT. This encodes CASSLAATGATDTQYF. The whole variable domain, remainder taken from reference TRBV11-3 and TRBJ2-3, is EAGVVQSPRYKIIEKKQPVAFWCNPISGHNTLYWYLQNLGQGPELLIRYENEEAVDDSQLPKDRFSAERLKGVDSTLKIQPAELGDSAVYLCASSLAATGATDTQYFGPGTRLTVL.

J is TRBJ2-7 and V is TRBV5-4; TRBD2 matches at 8 bases. Germline CDR1 and CDR2: SGHNT and YYREEE (reference sequence). Trimming cost V 3 bases and J 2 bases; bases outside gene matches: 10. The CDR3 is made up of 16 amino acids. CDR3 loop: CASSSAGGGLTYEQYF. Written as DNA, the CDR3 is TGTGCCAGCAGCTCAGCCGGGGGGGGTCTTACCTACGAGCAGTACTTC.

V and J are TRBV20-1 and TRBJ2-7; D is unclear. The CDR3 covers 15 residues. The germline CDR1 and CDR2 sequences are DFQATT and SNEGSKA (reference sequence). V dropped 3 bases and J dropped 4 bases, with 19 bases sitting between them. CDR3 DNA sequence: TGCAGTGCTAGTTCCCTCGGCACCCCGACATACGAGCAGTACTTC. Its translation: CSASSLGTPTYEQYF.

The chain couples TRBV3-1 (or the pseudogene TRBV3-2) to TRBJ2-5, with D perhaps given as TRBD1 or TRBD2 (5 bases each). The V gene's germline CDR1 is LGHDT and CDR2 YNNKEL (reference sequence). V gave up 7 bases and J gave up 7 bases, with 25 bases separating them. The CDR3 is made up of 16 amino acids. This CDR3 reads CASTQIGGLVFGTQYF. CDR3 sequence (DNA): TGTGCCAGCACTCAAATTGGGGGTCTCGTTTTTGGGACCCAGTACTTC.

The V gene is TRBV11-3, the J gene TRBJ2-1; no definite D call. Germline V gene sequence: CDR1 SGHNT, CDR2 YENEEA. Trimming removed 1 base from V and 9 bases from J, with 10 bases in between. CDR3 size: 13 residues. The DNA of the CDR3 is TGTGCCAGCAGCTTAGGTGCAGTGGGTGAGCAGTTCTTC. The encoded protein is CASSLGAVGEQFF. The full variable domain, completed using reference TRBV11-3 and TRBJ2-1, is EAGVVQSPRYKIIEKKQPVAFWCNPISGHNTLYWYLQNLGQGPELLIRYENEEAVDDSQLPKDRFSAERLKGVDSTLKIQPAELGDSAVYLCASSLGAVGEQFFGPGTRLTVL.

The chain has TRBV30 and TRBJ1-4, with D unresolved. This CDR3 has 13 amino acids. Germline lookup yields CDR1 GTSNPN and CDR2 SVGIG (reference sequence). V lost 2 bases and J 5 bases, leaving 9 bases between the germline ends. This CDR3 is CAWSRGVNEKLFF. CDR3 sequence (DNA): TGTGCCTGGAGTCGGGGTGTGAATGAAAAACTGTTTTTT.

This clone was seen once. The rearrangement links TRBV12-5 to TRBJ1-1; D call uncertain. Germline loops: CDR1 LGHNT, CDR2 FRNRAP. CDR3 length equals 14 residues. Between the trimmed V and J ends, which lost 1 base and 3 bases, there was a span of 9 bases. The CDR3 is CASGLGSSHTEAFF. Here the CDR3 DNA reads TGTGCTAGTGGTTTGGGTTCCAGTCACACTGAAGCTTTCTTT.

This chain connects TRBV12-5 to TRBJ2-5; a weak D match, TRBD2 (6 bases). Deletions cut 0 bases from V and 1 base from J, with 18 bases between. The germline gives CDR1 LGHNT, CDR2 FRNRAP. This CDR3 spans 18 amino acids. CDR3 DNA sequence: TGTGCTAGTGGTTTGGTAGGCCGGGGACTGAGTATCCAAGAGACCCAGTACTTC. It is translated as CASGLVGRGLSIQETQYF.

The J gene is TRBJ2-7, the V gene TRBV7-2; TRBD1 is a possible D gene (6 bases). This CDR3 has 13 amino acids. Germline V gives CDR1 SGHTA, CDR2 FQGNSA. Trimming removed 6 bases from V and 2 bases from J, with 11 bases in between. The CDR3 DNA is TGTGCCAGCAGGGCAGGGGCAACCTACGAGCAGTACTTC. Translation gives CASRAGATYEQYF.

The chain joins TRBV7-9 to TRBJ1-1, with D tentatively TRBD1 (6 bases). V was shortened by 8 bases and J by 1 base, with 11 bases between the two germline ends. This CDR3 region has 13 residues. From germline, CDR1 is SEHNR and CDR2 FQNEAQ (reference sequence). The CDR3 reads CASLGGQNTEAFF. CDR3 bases: TGTGCCAGCCTTGGGGGGCAGAACACTGAAGCTTTCTTT.

Only one count was recorded for this clone. The rearrangement links TRBV5-6 to TRBJ2-7; D is perhaps TRBD2 (5 bases). Germline assignment: CDR1 SGHDT and CDR2 YYEEEE. The V and J ends lost 4 bases and 3 bases respectively, with 11 bases between them. The CDR3 covers 13 residues. This CDR3 reads CASSPRGLYEQYF. The CDR3 DNA follows: TGTGCCAGCAGCCCTAGAGGGCTCTACGAGCAGTACTTC.

The V call is TRBV19, the J call TRBJ1-5; no firm D call. This CDR3 comprises 13 residues. V was clipped by 4 bases and J by 4 bases, with 8 bases between them. Germline V gene data show CDR1 as LNHDA and CDR2 as SQIVND (reference sequence). CDR3 coding DNA: TGTGCCAGTAGTAATTTGGGAAATCAGCCCCAGCATTTT. Translation: CASSNLGNQPQHF.

The chain links TRBV7-9 to TRBJ1-2; D is ambiguous. Trimming pared 5 bases from V and 2 bases from J, leaving 12 bases between. Looked up from germline, CDR1 is SEHNR and CDR2 is FQNEAQ (reference sequence). This CDR3 has 14 amino acids. The CDR3 protein is CASSRGEGNYGYTF. The CDR3 DNA reads TGTGCCAGCAGCCGCGGGGAGGGAAACTATGGCTACACCTTC.

The V gene is TRBV15, the J gene TRBJ1-5, with D possibly matching TRBD1 (5 bases). The germline V gene encodes CDR1 LNHNV and CDR2 YYDKDF (reference sequence). The CDR3 has 16 residues. Trimming shortened V by 0 bases and J by 0 bases, and 9 bases separated the two germline ends. This CDR3 reads CATSRDGQGSNQPQHF. The CDR3 nucleotides read TGTGCCACCAGCAGAGACGGCCAGGGTAGCAATCAGCCCCAGCATTTT.

The chain carries TRBV6-5 and TRBJ1-6, with a tentative D call TRBD1 (6 bases). The germline V gene encodes CDR1 MNHEY and CDR2 SVGAGI. Trimming shortened V by 10 bases and J by 5 bases, and 12 bases separated the two germline ends. This CDR3 is built from 13 residues. CDR3 region: CATHREDNSPLHF. In nucleotides, the CDR3 is TGTGCCACCCACAGGGAGGATAATTCACCCCTCCACTTT.

V usage is TRBV3-1 (or the pseudogene TRBV3-2) and J usage is TRBJ1-3, with D tentatively TRBD1 (5 bases). The CDR3 consists of 15 residues. V lost 4 bases and J lost 7, with 17 bases in between. CDR1 and CDR2 (germline): LGHDT, YNNKEL (reference sequence). The CDR3 here is CASSLPGLRTNTIYF. The DNA of the CDR3 is TGTGCCAGCAGCCTACCGGGACTTCGAACTAACACCATATATTTT.

This clone turned up a few times. V and J are TRBV15 and TRBJ2-7, with TRBD2 matching over 7 bases. V lost 0 bases, J lost 3 bases, and 8 bases stayed unmatched. The CDR3 runs 16 residues. CDR1 is LNHNV and CDR2 is YYDKDF in the germline V gene (reference sequence). The CDR3 is CATSRDRAGLNYEQYF. Written as DNA, the CDR3 is TGTGCCACCAGCAGAGATCGAGCGGGGCTGAACTACGAGCAGTACTTC.

The chain has TRBV7-9 and TRBJ2-1; D unresolved. This CDR3 is 15 amino acids long. Deletions cut 3 bases from V and 5 bases from J, with 14 bases between. The germline gives CDR1 SEHNR, CDR2 FQNEAQ (reference sequence). In nucleotides, the CDR3 is TGTGCCAGCAGCTTTCCGCGGATCGGTAACAATGAGCAGTTCTTC. Its translation: CASSFPRIGNNEQFF.